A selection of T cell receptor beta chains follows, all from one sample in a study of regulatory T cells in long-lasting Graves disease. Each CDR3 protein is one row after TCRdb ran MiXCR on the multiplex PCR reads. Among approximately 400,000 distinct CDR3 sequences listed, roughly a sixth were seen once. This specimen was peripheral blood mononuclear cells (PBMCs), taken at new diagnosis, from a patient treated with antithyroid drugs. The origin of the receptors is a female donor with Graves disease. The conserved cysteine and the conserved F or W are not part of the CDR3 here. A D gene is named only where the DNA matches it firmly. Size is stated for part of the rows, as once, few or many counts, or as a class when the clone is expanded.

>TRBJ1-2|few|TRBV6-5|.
ASSYRSKGPNYGYT
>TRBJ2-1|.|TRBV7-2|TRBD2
ASSHRIREGLRVDEQF
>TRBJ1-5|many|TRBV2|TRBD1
ASRDGTGGGQPQH
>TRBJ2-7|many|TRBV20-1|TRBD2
SARERLAGREQY
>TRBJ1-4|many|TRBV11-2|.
ASSLDRAGDEKLF
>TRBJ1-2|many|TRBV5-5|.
ASSLKNLRDGDYYGYT
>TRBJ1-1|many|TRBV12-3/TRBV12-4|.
ASSFSVGLLAF
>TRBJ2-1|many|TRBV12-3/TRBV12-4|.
ASRATGYIENEQF
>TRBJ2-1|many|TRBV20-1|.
SATDRYSYNEQF
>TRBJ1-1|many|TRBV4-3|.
ASSQESGLTEAF
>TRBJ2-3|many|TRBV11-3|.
ASSHRGTDTQY
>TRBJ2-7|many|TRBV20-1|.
SAPDRRRQHYEQY
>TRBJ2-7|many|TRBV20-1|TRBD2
SARGLAGLEQY
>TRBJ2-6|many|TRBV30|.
ALDSSSGANVLT
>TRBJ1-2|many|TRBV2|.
ASSDPASSNYGYT
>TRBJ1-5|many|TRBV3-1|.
ASSQGTYSNQPQH
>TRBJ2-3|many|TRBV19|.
ASSGASRDTQY
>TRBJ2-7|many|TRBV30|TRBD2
AWSLFNGLEEQY
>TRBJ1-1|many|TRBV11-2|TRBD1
ASSLGGQGVNTEAF
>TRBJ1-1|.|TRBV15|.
ATSRENRGTEAF
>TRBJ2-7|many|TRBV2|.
ASADGTRSYEQY
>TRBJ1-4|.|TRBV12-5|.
ASGLLAKSGPANEKLF
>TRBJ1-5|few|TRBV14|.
ASSLTPPQGNQPQH
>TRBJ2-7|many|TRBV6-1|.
ASIRIGEQY
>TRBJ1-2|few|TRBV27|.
ASSQDSFYGYT
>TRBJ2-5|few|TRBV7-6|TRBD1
ASSPRTGATQY
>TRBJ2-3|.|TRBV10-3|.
AISEIRETTDTQY
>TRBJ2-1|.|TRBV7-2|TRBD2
ASSLFSGRGGEQF
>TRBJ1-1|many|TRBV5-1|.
ASSLAGTFGAF
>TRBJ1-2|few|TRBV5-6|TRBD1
ASSLWTGGYT
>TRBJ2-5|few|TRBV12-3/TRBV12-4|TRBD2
ASSRTSRQETQY
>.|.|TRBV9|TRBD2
ASSDGLAGTKAQY
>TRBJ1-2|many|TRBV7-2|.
ASSLSQERAT
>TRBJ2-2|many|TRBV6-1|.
ASRAGQNTGELF
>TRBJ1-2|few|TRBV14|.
ASSQENGPIGGYT
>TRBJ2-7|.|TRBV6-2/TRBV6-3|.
ASSYSSVPYEQY
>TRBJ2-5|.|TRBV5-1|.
ASSLGGGAAQETQY
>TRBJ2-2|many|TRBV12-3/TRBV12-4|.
ASTPVDDSNTGELF
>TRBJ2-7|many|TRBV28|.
ASGREQY
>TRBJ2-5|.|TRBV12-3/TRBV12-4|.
ASSSNRVQETQY
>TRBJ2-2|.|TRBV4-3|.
ASSQLADRNTGELF
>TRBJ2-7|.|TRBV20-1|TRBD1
SAKTGGGYEQY
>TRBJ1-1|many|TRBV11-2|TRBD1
ASSSQGIGTEAF
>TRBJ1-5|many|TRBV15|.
ATRPGADYSNQPQH
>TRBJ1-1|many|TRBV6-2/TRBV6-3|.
ASSYTPFGEALGTEAF
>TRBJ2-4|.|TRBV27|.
ASSLRFGFENIQY
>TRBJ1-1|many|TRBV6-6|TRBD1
ASSYSAGGRNTEAF